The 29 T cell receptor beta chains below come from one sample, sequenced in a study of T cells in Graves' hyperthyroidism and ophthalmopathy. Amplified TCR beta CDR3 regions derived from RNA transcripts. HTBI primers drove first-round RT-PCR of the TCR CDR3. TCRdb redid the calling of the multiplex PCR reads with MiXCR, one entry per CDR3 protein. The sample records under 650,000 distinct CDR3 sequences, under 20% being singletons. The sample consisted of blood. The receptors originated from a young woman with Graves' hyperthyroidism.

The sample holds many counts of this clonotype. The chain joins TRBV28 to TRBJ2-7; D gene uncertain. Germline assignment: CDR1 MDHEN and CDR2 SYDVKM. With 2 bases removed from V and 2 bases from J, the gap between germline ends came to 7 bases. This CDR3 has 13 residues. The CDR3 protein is CASSLGMTYEQYF. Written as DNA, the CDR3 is TGTGCCAGCAGTTTAGGGATGACCTACGAGCAGTACTTC.

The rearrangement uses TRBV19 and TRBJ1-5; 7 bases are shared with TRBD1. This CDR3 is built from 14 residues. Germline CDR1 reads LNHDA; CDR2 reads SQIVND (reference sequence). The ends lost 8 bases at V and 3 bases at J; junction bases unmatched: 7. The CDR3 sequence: CASGTALLNQPQHF. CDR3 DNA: TGTGCCAGTGGGACAGCTTTACTCAATCAGCCCCAGCATTTT.

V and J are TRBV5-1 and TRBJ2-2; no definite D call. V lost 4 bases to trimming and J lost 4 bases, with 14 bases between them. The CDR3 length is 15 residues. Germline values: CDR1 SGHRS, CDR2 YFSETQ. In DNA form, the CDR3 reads TGCGCCAGCAGCCCCGAGTGGGTGGGCACCGGGGAGCTGTTTTTT. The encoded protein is CASSPEWVGTGELFF.

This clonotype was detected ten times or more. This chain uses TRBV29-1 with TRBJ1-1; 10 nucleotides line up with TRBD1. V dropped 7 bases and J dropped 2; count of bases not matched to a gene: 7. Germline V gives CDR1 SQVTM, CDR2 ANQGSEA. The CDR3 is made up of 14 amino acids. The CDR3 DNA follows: TGCAGCGCCGGAAGACAGGGGGCAAACACTGAAGCTTTCTTT. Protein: CSAGRQGANTEAFF. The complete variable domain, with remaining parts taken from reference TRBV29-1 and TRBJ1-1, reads SAVISQKPSRDICQRGTSLTIQCQVDSQVTMMFWYRQQPGQSLTLIATANQGSEATYESGFVIDKFPISRPNLTFSTLTVSNMSPEDSSIYLCSAGRQGANTEAFFGQGTRLTVV.

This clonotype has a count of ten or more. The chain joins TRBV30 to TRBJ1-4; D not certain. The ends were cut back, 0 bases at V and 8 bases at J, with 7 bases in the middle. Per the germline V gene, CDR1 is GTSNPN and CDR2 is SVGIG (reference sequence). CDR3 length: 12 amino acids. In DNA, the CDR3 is TGTGCCTGGAGTGTGATGGAGGAAAAACTGTTTTTT. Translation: CAWSVMEEKLFF.

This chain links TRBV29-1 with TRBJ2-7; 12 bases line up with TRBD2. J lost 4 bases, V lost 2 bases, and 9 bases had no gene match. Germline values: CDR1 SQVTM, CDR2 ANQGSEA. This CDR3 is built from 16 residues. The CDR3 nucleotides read TGCAGCGTTGAACAGTTGTCTAGCGGGAGGGATTACGAGCAGTACTTC. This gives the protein CSVEQLSSGRDYEQYF.

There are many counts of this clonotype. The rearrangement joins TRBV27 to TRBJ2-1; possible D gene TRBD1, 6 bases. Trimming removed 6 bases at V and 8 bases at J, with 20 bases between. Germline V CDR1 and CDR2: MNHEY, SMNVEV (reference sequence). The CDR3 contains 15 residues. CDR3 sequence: CASSRTASPWDEQFF. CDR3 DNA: TGTGCCAGCAGCCGGACAGCCTCACCGTGGGATGAGCAGTTCTTC.

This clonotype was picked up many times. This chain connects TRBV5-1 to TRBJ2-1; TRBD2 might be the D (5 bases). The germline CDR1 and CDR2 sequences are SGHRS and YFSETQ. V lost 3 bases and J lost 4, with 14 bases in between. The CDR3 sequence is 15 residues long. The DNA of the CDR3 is TGCGCCAGCAGCTCCGGGCGGGCAGCTTACAATGAGCAGTTCTTC. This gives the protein CASSSGRAAYNEQFF.

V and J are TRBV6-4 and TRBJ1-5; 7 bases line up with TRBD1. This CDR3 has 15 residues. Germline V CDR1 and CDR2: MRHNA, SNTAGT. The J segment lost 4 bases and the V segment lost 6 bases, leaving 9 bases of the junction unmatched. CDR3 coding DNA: TGTGCCAGCAGCGAGGGACAGACAAGGAATCAGCCCCAGCATTTT. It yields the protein CASSEGQTRNQPQHF.

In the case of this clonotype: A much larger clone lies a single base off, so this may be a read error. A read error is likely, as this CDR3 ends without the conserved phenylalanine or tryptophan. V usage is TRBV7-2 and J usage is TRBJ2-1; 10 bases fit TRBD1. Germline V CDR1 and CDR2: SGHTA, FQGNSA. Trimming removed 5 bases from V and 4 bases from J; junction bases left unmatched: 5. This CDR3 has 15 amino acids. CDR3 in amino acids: CASSRGQGFYNEQFL. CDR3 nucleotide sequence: TGTGCCAGCAGCCGGGGACAGGGGTTTTACAATGAGCAGTTCCTC.

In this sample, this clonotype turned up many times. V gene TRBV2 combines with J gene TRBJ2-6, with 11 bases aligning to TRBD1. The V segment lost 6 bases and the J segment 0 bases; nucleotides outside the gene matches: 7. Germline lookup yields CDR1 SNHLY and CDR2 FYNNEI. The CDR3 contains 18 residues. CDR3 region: CASRGTGGSRSGANVLTF. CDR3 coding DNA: TGTGCCAGCAGGGGGACAGGGGGATCTCGCTCTGGGGCCAACGTCCTGACTTTC.

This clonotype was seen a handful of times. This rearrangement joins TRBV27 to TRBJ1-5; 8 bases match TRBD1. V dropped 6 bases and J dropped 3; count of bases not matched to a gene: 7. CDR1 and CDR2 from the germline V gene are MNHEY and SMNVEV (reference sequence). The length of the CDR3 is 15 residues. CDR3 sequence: CASRVDRAINQPQHF. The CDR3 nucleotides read TGTGCCAGCAGGGTGGACAGGGCAATCAATCAGCCCCAGCATTTT.

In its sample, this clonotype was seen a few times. The CDR3 sequence is CASSLTGSVGELFF. The CDR3 DNA sequence: TGTGCCAGCAGCCTGACAGGGAGCGTCGGGGAGCTGTTTTTT. V gene TRBV12-3 or TRBV12-4 combines with J gene TRBJ2-2, with 7 nucleotides matching TRBD1. With V trimmed by 6 bases and J by 7 bases, 8 bases remained unmatched. CDR3 length: 14 amino acids.

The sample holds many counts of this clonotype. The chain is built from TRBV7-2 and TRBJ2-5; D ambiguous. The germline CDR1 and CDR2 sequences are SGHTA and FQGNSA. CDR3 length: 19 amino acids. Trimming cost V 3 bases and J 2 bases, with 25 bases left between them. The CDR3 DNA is TGTGCCAGCAGCTTGAGGATGGGGTTAACTACAATCCTTCAAGAGACCCAGTACTTC. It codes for CASSLRMGLTTILQETQYF.

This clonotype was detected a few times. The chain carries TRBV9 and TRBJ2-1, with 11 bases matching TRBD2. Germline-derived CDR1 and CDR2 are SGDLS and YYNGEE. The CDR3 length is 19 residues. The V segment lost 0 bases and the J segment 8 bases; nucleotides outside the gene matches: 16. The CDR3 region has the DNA TGTGCCAGCAGCGTAGACCCTGGGGGTAGCGGGAGGGCCATCGATGAGCAGTTCTTC. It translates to CASSVDPGGSGRAIDEQFF.

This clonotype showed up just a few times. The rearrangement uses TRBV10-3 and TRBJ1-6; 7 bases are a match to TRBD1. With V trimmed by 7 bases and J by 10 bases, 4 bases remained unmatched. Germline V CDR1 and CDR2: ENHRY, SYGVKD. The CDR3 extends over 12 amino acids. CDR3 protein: CAINQGDSPLHF. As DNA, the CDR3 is TGTGCCATCAACCAGGGGGACTCACCCCTCCACTTT.

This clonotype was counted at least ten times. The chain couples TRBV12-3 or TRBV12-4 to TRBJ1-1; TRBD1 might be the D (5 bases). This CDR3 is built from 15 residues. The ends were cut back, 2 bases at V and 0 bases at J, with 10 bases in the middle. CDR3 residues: CASSLRGELNTEAFF. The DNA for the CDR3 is TGTGCCAGCAGTTTAAGAGGGGAGTTGAACACTGAAGCTTTCTTT.

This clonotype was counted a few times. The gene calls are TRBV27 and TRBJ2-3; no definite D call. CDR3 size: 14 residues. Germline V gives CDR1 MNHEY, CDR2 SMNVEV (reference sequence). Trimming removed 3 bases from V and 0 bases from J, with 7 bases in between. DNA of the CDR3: TGTGCCAGCAGTTTTAGTACTAGCACAGATACGCAGTATTTT. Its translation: CASSFSTSTDTQYF.

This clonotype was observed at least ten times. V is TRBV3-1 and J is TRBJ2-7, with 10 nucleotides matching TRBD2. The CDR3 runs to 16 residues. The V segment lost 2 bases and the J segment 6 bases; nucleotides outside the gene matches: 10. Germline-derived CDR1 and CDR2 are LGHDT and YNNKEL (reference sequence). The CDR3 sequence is CASSQTWGLASAEQYF. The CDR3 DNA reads TGTGCCAGCAGCCAAACATGGGGACTAGCGAGTGCCGAGCAGTACTTC.

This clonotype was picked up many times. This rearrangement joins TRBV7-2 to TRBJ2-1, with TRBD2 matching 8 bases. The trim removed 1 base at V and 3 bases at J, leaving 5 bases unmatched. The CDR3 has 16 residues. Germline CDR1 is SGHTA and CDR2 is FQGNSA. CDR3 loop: CASSLDGGRLYNEQFF. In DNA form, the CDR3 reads TGTGCCAGCAGCTTAGATGGCGGGAGGCTCTACAATGAGCAGTTCTTC.

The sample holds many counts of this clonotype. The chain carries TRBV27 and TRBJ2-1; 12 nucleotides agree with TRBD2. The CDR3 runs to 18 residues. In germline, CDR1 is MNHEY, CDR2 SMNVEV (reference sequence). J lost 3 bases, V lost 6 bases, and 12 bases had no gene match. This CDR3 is CASSITGLAGGLYNEQFF. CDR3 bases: TGTGCCAGCAGCATAACCGGGCTAGCGGGAGGGCTCTACAATGAGCAGTTCTTC.

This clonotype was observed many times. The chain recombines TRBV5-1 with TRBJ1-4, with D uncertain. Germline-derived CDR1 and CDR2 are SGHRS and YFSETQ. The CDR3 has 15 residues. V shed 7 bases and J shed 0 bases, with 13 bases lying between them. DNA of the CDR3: TGCGCCAGCCGGGCAGCAGGATCAACTAATGAAAAACTGTTTTTT. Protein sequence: CASRAAGSTNEKLFF.

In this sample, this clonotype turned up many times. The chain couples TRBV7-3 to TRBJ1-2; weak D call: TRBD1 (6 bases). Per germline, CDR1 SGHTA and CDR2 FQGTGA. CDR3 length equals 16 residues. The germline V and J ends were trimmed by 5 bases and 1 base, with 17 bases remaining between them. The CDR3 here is CASSPHEGGINYGYTF. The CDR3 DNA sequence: TGTGCCAGCAGCCCCCATGAGGGGGGCATTAACTATGGCTACACCTTC.

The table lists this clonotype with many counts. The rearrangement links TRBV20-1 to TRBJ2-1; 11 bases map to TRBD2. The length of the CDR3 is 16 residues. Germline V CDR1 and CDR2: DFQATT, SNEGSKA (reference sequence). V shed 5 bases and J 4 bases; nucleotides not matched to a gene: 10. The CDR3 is CSALIWTSGWYNEQFF. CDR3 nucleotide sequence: TGCAGTGCTCTTATTTGGACTAGCGGGTGGTACAATGAGCAGTTCTTC.

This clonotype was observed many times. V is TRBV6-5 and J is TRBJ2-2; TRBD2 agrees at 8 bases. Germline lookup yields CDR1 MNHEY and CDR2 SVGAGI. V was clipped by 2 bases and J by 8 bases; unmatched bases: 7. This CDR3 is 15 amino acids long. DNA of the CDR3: TGTGCCAGCAGTTACAGAGGACTAGCCTCTGGGGAGCTGTTTTTT. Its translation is CASSYRGLASGELFF.

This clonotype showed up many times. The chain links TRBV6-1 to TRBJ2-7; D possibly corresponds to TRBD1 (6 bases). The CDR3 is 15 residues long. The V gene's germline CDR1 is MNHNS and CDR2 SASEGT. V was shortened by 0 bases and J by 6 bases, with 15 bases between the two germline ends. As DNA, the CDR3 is TGTGCCAGCAGTGAAGCGCTTGGGGGCCGGGGCGAGCAGTACTTC. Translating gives CASSEALGGRGEQYF.

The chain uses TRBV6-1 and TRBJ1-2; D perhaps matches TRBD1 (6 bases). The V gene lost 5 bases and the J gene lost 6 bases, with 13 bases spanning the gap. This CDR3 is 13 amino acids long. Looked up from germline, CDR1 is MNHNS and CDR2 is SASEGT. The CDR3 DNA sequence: TGTGCCAGCAGTTGGGACATTGGCCATGGCTACACCTTC. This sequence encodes CASSWDIGHGYTF.

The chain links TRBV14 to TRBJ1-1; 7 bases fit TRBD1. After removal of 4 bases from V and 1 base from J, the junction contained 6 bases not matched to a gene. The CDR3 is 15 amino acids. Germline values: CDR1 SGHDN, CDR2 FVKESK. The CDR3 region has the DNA TGTGCCAGCAGCCTTCGACAGGGTCCGAACACTGAAGCTTTCTTT. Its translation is CASSLRQGPNTEAFF.

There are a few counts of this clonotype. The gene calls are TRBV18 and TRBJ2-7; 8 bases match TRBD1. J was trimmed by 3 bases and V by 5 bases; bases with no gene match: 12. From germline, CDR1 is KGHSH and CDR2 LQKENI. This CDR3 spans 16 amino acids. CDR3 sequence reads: CASSGRGQGAFYEQYF. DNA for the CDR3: TGTGCCAGCTCAGGCCGGGGGCAGGGGGCGTTCTACGAGCAGTACTTC.